The entry below describes one T cell receptor (beta chain). This clonotype was seen only a few times. Its antigen target is currently unknown. Per-base qualities were not stored, and no clone one base away is much larger. The data were produced on an Illumina NovaSeq 6000. Using 5'RACE with constant-segment primers, TCRalpha and TCRbeta cDNA libraries were constructed, with sample barcodes and unique molecular identifiers added in the process. Trizol reagent was used to extract RNA from every sample. Libraries were amplified in two PCR steps, with a second sample barcode and Illumina TruSeq adapters added in the second step. Libraries were sequenced on an Illumina NovaSeq with 2 x 150 bp paired-end reads. From the authors' description of their analysis: With migec v1.2.7, reads were demultiplexed and then collapsed into UMI-guided consensus sequences. Using mixcr v2.1.11, UMI consensuses were aligned to TRA and TRB V and J templates and then assembled into clonotypes. A clonotype was counted as expanded or contracted only if both edgeR and NoisET called the change significant, with noise models trained on biological replicates. For edgeR calls, the cutoffs were a false discovery rate-adjusted p below 0.01 and a log2 fold-change threshold of 1. As an exploratory analysis of dynamics, max-normalized trajectories of the 1000 most abundant clonotypes were examined with PCA combined with hierarchical clustering. Each responding clone was given a CD4 or CD8 phenotype based on the CD4+ and CD8+ repertoires, which had been sequenced separately. TCRdb reanalyzed the raw reads on its own, using fastp at Q25 for trimming and MiXCR for clone calling, and kept in-frame beta chains. Rows with a matching CDR3 protein are joined into one entry that keeps the most common DNA and genes. The V and J calls come from TCRdb's annotation, not from the publication. This sample is represented by about 290,000 distinct CDR3 sequences; approximately 15% of them were singletons. The top ten clonotypes cover more than 20% of the sample.

Ficoll-Paque density gradient centrifugation was the method used to isolate PBMCs. The source of the sample is a study of T-cell memory formation after mild COVID-19 (dated by TCRdb to the early 2020s). For the study in its entirety: TCR sequence clusters from the two donors were found to be largely donor specific. In two donors, T-cell clones that expanded and contracted after mild COVID-19 were followed by sequencing TCRalpha and TCRbeta repertoires longitudinally. The cohort was made up of two young adult volunteers, one female and one male, who were previously healthy. The full study reports these points: Contracting CD4+ clones appeared mostly in the CM and EM memory subsets, whereas CD8+ clones were enriched in EMRA. The study covered only a couple of mild cases, and larger cohorts including severe cases with pre-infection samples were considered necessary. From day 15 to 85, contracting clones showed balanced CD4/CD8 phenotypes, whereas a second wave of clones that expanded from day 15 to 37 leaned towards CD4+. SARS-CoV-2 specificity of the second-wave clones peaking on day 37 was not confirmed. Some responding clones were detected in pre-infection memory, which suggested that pre-existing cross-reactive memory T cells had joined the SARS-CoV-2 response.

Trimming removed 5 bases from V and 1 base from J, leaving 11 bases between the germline ends. The germline V gene (reference sequence) yields DFQATT for CDR1 and SNEGSKA for CDR2. Its CDR3 holds 13 amino acids, cysteine through phenylalanine. The CDR3 DNA has 39 bases and is translated from base 1. The specimen was PBMCs or a T cell subset sorted from them (not recorded which). This sequence originates from a man aged 18-30 years who had mild COVID-19 (a few samples of this study predate the infection). The sample titles of this study are shuffled in the database, so cell type and time point are left out; the donor was told from shared clones. The chain uses TRBV20-1 and TRBJ2-5, with no D gene named confidently. The nucleotides read TGCAGTGCTCATTTTCGGGTCCAAGAGACCCAGTACTTC. Its coded protein is CSAHFRVQETQYF.